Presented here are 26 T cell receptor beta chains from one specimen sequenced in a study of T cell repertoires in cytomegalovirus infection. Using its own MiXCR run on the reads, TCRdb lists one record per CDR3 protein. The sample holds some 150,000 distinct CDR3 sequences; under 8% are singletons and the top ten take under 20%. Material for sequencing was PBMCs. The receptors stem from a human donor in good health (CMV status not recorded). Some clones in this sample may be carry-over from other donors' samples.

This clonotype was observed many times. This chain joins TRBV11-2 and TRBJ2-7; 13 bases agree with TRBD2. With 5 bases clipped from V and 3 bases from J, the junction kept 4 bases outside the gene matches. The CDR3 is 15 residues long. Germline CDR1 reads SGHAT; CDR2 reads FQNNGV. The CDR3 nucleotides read TGTGCCAGCAGCACCGGACTAGCGGGGGTCTACGAGCAGTACTTC. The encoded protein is CASSTGLAGVYEQYF.

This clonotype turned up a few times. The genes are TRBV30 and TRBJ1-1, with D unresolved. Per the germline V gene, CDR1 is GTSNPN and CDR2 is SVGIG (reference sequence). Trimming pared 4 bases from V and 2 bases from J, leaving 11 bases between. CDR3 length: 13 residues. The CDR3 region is CAWKKGINTEAFF. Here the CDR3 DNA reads TGTGCCTGGAAGAAGGGTATAAACACTGAAGCTTTCTTT.

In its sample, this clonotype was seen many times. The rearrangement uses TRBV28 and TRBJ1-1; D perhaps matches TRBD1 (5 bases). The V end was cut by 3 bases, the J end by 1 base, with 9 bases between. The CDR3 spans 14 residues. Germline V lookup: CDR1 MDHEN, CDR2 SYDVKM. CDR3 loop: CASSFGTGNTEAFF. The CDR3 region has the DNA TGTGCCAGCAGTTTCGGGACGGGGAACACTGAAGCTTTCTTT.

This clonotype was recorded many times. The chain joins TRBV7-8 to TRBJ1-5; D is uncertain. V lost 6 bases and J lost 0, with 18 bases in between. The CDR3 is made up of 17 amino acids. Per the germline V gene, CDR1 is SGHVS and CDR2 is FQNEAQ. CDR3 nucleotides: TGTGCCAGCAGTCTTACGATGAAGGGTTTTAGCAATCAGCCCCAGCATTTT. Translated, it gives CASSLTMKGFSNQPQHF.

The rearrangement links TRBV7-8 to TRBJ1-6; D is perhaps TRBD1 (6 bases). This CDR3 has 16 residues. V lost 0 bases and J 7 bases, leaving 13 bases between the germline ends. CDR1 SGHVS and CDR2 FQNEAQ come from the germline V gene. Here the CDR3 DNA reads TGTGCCAGCAGCTTAGCAGAGACAGGAGGGAATTCACCCCTCCACTTT. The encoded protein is CASSLAETGGNSPLHF.

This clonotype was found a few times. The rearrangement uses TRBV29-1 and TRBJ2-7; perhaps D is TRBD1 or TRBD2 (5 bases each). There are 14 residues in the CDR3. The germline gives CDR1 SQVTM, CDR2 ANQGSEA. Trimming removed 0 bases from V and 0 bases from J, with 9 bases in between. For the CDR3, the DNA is TGCAGCGTTGAAGATTGGGACGGCTCCTACGAGCAGTACTTC. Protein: CSVEDWDGSYEQYF.

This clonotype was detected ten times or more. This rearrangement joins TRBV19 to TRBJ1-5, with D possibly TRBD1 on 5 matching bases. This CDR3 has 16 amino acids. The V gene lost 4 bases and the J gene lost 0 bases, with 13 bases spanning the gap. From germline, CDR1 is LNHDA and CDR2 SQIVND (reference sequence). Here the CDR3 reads CASSRGRPYSNQPQHF. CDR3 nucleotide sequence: TGTGCCAGTAGTAGGGGGAGACCCTATAGCAATCAGCCCCAGCATTTT.

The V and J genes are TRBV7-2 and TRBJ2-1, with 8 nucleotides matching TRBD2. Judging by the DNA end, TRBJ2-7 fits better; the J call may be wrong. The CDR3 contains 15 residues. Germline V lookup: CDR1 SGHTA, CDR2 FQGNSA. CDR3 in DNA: TGTGCCAGCAGCCGGACTGGCGGGGGGTACAATGAGCAGTACTTC. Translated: CASSRTGGGYNEQYF.

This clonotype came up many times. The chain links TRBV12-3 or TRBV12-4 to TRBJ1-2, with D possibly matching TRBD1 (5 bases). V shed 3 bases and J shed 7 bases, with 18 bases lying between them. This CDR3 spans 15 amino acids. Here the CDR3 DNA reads TGTGCCAGCAGTTTCCCCTCTCAGGGTTGGCGTGGCTACACCTTC. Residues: CASSFPSQGWRGYTF.

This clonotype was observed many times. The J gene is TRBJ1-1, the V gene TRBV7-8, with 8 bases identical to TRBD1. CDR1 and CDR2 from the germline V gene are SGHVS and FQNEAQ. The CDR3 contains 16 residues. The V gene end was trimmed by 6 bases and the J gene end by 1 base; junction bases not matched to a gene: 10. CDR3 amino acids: CASRVIGTGPNTEAFF. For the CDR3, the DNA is TGTGCCAGCAGAGTTATTGGGACAGGCCCGAACACTGAAGCTTTCTTT.

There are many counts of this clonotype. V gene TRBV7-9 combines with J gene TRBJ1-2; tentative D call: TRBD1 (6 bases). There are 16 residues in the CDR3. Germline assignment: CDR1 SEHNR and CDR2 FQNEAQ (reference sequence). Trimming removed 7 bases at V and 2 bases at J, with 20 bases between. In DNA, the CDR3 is TGTGCCAGCACCGCAACAGGGAGCGAGTCCAACTATGGCTACACCTTC. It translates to CASTATGSESNYGYTF.

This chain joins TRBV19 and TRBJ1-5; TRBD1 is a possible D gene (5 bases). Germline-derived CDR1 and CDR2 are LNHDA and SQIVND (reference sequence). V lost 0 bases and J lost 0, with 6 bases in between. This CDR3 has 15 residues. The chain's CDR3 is CASSIETVSNQPQHF. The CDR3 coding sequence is TGTGCCAGTAGTATAGAGACAGTTAGCAATCAGCCCCAGCATTTT.

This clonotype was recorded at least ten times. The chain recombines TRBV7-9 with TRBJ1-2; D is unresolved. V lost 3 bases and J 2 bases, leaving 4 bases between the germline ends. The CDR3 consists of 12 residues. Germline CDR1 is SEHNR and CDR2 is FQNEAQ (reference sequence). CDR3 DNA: TGTGCCAGCAGCTTCGAGAACTATGGCTACACCTTC. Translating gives CASSFENYGYTF.

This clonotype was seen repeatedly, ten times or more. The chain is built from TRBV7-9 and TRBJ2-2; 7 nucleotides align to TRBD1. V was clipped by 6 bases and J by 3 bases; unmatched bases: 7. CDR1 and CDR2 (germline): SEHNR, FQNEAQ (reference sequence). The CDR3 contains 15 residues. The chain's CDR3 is CASRDRDRYTGELFF. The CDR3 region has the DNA TGTGCCAGCAGGGACCGGGACAGATACACCGGGGAGCTGTTTTTT.

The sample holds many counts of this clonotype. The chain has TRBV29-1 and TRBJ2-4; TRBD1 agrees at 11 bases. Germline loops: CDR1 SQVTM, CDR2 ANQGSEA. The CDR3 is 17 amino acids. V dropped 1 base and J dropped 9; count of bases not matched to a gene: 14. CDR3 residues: CSVEAATGTGGRGIQYF. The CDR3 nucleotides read TGCAGCGTTGAAGCCGCGACCGGGACAGGGGGGCGGGGCATTCAGTACTTC.

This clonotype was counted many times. The CDR3 DNA is TGTGCCAGCAGCTGGGACAGGGAGGGAGGCTACACCTTC. It encodes CASSWDREGGYTF. The chain couples TRBV7-2 to TRBJ1-2, with 9 bases fitting TRBD1. Germline V CDR1 and CDR2: SGHTA, FQGNSA. The CDR3 covers 13 residues. V lost 4 bases and J lost 8; bases outside the gene matches: 5.

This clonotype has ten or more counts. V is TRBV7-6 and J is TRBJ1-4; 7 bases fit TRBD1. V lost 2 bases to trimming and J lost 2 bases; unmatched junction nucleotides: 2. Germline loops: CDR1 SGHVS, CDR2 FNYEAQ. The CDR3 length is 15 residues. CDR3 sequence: CASSLNRGTNEKLFF. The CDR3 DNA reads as TGTGCCAGCAGCTTAAACAGGGGTACTAATGAAAAACTGTTTTTT.

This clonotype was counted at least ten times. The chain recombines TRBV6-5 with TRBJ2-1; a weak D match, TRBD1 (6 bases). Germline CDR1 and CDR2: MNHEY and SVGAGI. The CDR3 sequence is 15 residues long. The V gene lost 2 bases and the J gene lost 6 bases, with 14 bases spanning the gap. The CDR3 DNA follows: TGTGCCAGCAGTTACGGGGGCAGGGCGGGCAATGAGCAGTTCTTC. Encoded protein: CASSYGGRAGNEQFF.

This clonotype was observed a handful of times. The CDR3 here is CASGALLGLAGVPHEQYF. The DNA for the CDR3 is TGTGCCAGCGGCGCCCTTTTGGGACTAGCGGGGGTTCCCCACGAGCAGTACTTC. The V call is TRBV27, the J call TRBJ2-7; 14 nucleotides agree with TRBD2. The germline V gene encodes CDR1 MNHEY and CDR2 SMNVEV (reference sequence). With V trimmed by 8 bases and J by 5 bases, 17 bases remained unmatched. The CDR3 length is 18 residues.

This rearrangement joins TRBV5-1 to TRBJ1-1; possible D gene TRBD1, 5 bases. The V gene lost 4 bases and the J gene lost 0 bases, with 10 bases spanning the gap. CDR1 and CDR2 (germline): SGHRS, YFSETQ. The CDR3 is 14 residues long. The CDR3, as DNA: TGCGCCAGCAGCCCGCAAGGGGTGAACACTGAAGCTTTCTTT. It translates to CASSPQGVNTEAFF.

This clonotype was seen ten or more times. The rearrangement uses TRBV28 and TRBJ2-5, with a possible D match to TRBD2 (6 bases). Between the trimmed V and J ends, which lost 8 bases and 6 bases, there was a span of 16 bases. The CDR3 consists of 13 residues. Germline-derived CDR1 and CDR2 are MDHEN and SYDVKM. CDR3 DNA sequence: TGTGCCAGCGTGGGAGGTGGGGTGAAGACCCAGTACTTC. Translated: CASVGGGVKTQYF.

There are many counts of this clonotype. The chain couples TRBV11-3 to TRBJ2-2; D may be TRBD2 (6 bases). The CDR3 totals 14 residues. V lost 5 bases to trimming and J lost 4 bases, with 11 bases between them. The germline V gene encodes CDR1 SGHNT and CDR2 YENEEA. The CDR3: CASSETSVTGELFF. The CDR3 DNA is TGTGCCAGCAGCGAGACTAGTGTCACCGGGGAGCTGTTTTTT.

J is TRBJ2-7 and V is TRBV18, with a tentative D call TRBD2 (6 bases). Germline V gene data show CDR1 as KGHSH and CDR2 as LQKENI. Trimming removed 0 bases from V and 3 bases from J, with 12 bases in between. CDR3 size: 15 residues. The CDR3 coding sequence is TGTGCCAGCTCACCACCGGGACTGCGCCTCTACGAGCAGTACTTC. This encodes CASSPPGLRLYEQYF. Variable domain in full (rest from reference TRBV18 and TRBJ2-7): NAGVMQNPRHLVRRRGQEARLRCSPMKGHSHVYWYRQLPEEGLKFMVYLQKENIIDESGMPKERFSAEFPKEGPSILRIQQVVRGDSAAYFCASSPPGLRLYEQYFGPGTRLTVT.

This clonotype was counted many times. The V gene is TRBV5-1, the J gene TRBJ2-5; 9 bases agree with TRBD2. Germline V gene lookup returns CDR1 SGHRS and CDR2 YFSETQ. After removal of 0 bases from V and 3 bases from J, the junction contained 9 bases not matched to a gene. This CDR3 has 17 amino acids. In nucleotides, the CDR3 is TGCGCCAGCAGCTTGGACGCGGGGGGGCCTTTTGAAGAGACCCAGTACTTC. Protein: CASSLDAGGPFEETQYF.

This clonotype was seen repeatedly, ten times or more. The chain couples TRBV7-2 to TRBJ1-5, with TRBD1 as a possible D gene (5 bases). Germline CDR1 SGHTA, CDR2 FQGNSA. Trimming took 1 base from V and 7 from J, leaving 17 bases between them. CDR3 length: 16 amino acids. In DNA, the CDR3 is TGTGCCAGCAGCTTAGGCGGACCCAGGGCGGGGCAGCCCCAGCATTTT. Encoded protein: CASSLGGPRAGQPQHF.

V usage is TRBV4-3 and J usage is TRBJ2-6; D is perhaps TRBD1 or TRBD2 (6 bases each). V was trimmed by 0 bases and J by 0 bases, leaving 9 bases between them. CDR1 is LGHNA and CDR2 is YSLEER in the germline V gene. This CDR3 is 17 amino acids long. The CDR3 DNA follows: TGCGCCAGCAGCCAAGATGGAGGGGGCTCTGGGGCCAACGTCCTGACTTTC. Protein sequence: CASSQDGGGSGANVLTF.